This T cell receptor beta chain was recorded in a study of blood T cells in healthy people across ages. PBMCs numbering at least 7 million were isolated per sample. Study observations and caveats: TCR beta diversity was tightly associated with the proportion of naive T cells. The unsorted PBMCs prevented any conclusive comparison of naive versus antigen-experienced cells.

CDR3 length: 14 residues. The V gene's germline CDR1 is SGHVS and CDR2 FQNEAQ. V lost 4 bases to trimming and J lost 6 bases, with 13 bases between them. With a J-beta primer mix and a sample-barcoded 5' primer, a second PCR ran about 7 to 12 cycles. TCRdb re-called the 5' RACE reads through MiXCR, storing one row per CDR3 protein. In the table there are 1.5 million to 1.9 million distinct CDR3 sequences, about 42% of which are singletons. This clonotype has only a few counts. Its matching antigen is unknown. The chain joins TRBV7-8 to TRBJ2-1; possibly TRBD1 for D (6 bases). The source is a woman aged 18-29 years in good health. The specimen was blood. The CDR3 sequence is CASSSRGFGNEQFF. In nucleotides, the CDR3 is TGTGCCAGCAGCTCGAGGGGGTTTGGCAATGAGCAGTTCTTC. Full variable domain (outside the CDR3, taken from reference TRBV7-8 and TRBJ2-1): GAGVSQSPRYKVAKRGQDVALRCDPISGHVSLFWYQQALGQGPEFLTYFQNEAQLDKSGLPSDRFFAERPEGSVSTLKIQRTQQEDSAVYLCASSSRGFGNEQFFGPGTRLTVL.